These T cell receptor beta chains were read from a single sample in a study of CD8+CD57+ T cells in acquired aplastic anemia. In TCRdb, the reads were re-called with MiXCR into one record per CDR3 protein. The table lists a few hundred thousand distinct CDR3 sequences, almost 35% of them singletons. The sample taken for sequencing was sorted CD4+, CD8+, or CD8+CD57+ T cells (not recorded which) from PBMCs. These receptors came from a human donor in good health, serving as a control. CDR3s include the opening cysteine and the closing phenylalanine or tryptophan. D genes are given only for firm matches. Size is stated for part of the rows, as once, few or many counts, or as a class when the clone is expanded.

D gene	V gene	J gene	clone size	CDR3 DNA	CDR3 protein
.	TRBV9	TRBJ2-1	many	TGTGCCAGCAGCGTATCAACCAACAATGAGCAGTTCTTC	CASSVSTNNEQFF
.	TRBV19	TRBJ1-1	many	TGTGCCATGACAAGGGACATAGGGAGCACTGAAGCTTTCTTT	CAMTRDIGSTEAFF
.	TRBV29-1	TRBJ1-5	.	TGCAGCGTTGCCCTGAGAGGGGTTTACAATCAGCCCCAGCATTTT	CSVALRGVYNQPQHF
TRBD2	TRBV7-3	TRBJ2-1	few	TGTGCTAGCAGCCTAGCGGGGGGGCGGAATGAGCAGTTCTTC	CASSLAGGRNEQFF
.	TRBV12-3/TRBV12-4	TRBJ1-2	many	TGTGCCAGCAGCCTGGGCGTTGTAGGCTACACCTTC	CASSLGVVGYTF
TRBD1	TRBV7-2	TRBJ2-5	many	TGTGCCAGCAGCTCCAGGGGAACCGGGACAGGGGAGACCCAGTACTTC	CASSSRGTGTGETQYF
.	TRBV6-1	TRBJ1-2	.	TGTGCCAGCGGATCTCCAGGGTTTCCCTCCTATGGCTACACCTTC	CASGSPGFPSYGYTF
.	TRBV24-1	TRBJ1-1	many	TGTGCCACCAGTGATTTGGAGCACCCCCTCAGGACTGAAGCTTTCTTT	CATSDLEHPLRTEAFF
.	TRBV5-1	TRBJ1-2	many	TGCGCCAGCAGCTACACGACAGGAAACTATGGCTACACCTTC	CASSYTTGNYGYTF
TRBD1	TRBV24-1	TRBJ2-5	many	TGTGCCACCAGGGCCGGGACAGGGGGTGTTGAGACCCAGTACTTC	CATRAGTGGVETQYF
TRBD1	TRBV29-1	TRBJ1-3	many	TGCAGCGCGACAGGGGCCGCCGGAGACACCATATATTTT	CSATGAAGDTIYF
.	TRBV29-1	TRBJ1-1	many	TGCAGCGTTGATATCGCAGGGAACACTGAAGCTTTCTTT	CSVDIAGNTEAFF
TRBD2	TRBV6-5	TRBJ2-2	.	TGTGCCAGCAGTTACGCCCTAGCGGGAGGGCCGTCCGGGGAGCTGTTTTTT	CASSYALAGGPSGELFF
.	TRBV20-1	TRBJ2-1	many	TGCAGTGCCTCCGGGACCCAAGACCTAGGAGGGGAGCAGTTCTTC	CSASGTQDLGGEQFF
.	TRBV7-9	TRBJ2-1	many	TGTGCCAGCAGCTCTGCACTCGAGGCCGGGCGCAATGAGCAGTTCTTC	CASSSALEAGRNEQFF
.	TRBV6-2/TRBV6-3	TRBJ2-7	few	TGTGCCAGCAGTTACTCGCTTATCCGAGGGGGGGACGGCTACGAGCAGTACTTC	CASSYSLIRGGDGYEQYF
TRBD2	TRBV20-1	TRBJ2-3	many	TGCAGTGCTAGAGCTGCTAGCGGGGGGAGTTCGCATACGCAGTATTTT	CSARAASGGSSHTQYF
.	TRBV2	TRBJ1-1	.	TGTGCCAGCAAACCCCTTGAAGCTTTCTTT	CASKPLEAFF
.	TRBV19	TRBJ2-3	.	TGTGCCAGTAGTATAGGCGTAGGGGCAGGGGCAGATACGCAGTATTTT	CASSIGVGAGADTQYF
TRBD1	TRBV7-9	TRBJ1-6	.	TGTGCCAGCAGCCCAGGGGGACAGGGACGTCTCACCCTCCACTTT	CASSPGGQGRLTLHF
TRBD1	TRBV7-9	TRBJ2-7	.	TGTGCCAGCAGCCGAGGGACAGGCGATTACTACGAGCAGTACTTC	CASSRGTGDYYEQYF
.	TRBV4-1	TRBJ1-5	many	TGCGCCAGCAGCCATTCCGGGGGTGGTCAGCCCCAGCATTTT	CASSHSGGGQPQHF
.	TRBV6-1	TRBJ1-4	many	TGTGCCAGCAGTGCGCTCGGAGGTGAAAAACTGTTTTTT	CASSALGGEKLFF
.	TRBV12-3/TRBV12-4	TRBJ2-2	.	TGTGCCAGCAGTTTTAAGGGTTTCGGGAACACCGGGGAGCTGTTTTTT	CASSFKGFGNTGELFF
.	TRBV15	TRBJ2-7	.	TGTGCCACCAGCAGAGGACCCGCGCAGGGAGGTAGGAACGAGCAGTACTTC	CATSRGPAQGGRNEQYF
.	TRBV7-9	TRBJ2-5	few	TGTGCCAGCAGCTTAGCTGGGACATCCCAAGAGACCCAGTACTTC	CASSLAGTSQETQYF
.	TRBV15	TRBJ2-1	.	TGTGCCACCAGCAAAGAACCGGCTACCTACAATGAGCAGTTCTTC	CATSKEPATYNEQFF